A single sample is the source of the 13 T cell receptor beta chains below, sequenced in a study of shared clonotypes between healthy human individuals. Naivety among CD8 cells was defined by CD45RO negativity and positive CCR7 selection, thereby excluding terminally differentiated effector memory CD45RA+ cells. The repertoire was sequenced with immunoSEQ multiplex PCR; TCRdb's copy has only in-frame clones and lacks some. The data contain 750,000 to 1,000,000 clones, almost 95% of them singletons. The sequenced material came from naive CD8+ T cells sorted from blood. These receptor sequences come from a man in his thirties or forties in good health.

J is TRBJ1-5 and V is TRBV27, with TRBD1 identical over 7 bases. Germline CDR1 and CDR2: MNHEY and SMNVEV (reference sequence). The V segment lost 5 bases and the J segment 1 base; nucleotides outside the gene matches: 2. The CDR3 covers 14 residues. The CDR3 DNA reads TGTGCCAGCAGTCCGACAGGGAGCAATCAGCCCCAGCATTTT. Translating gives CASSPTGSNQPQHF.

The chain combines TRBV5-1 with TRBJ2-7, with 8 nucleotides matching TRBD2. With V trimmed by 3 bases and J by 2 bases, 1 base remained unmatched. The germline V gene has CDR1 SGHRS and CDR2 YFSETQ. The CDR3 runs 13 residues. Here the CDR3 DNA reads TGCGCCAGCAGCTGGCGGGAGGCCTACGAGCAGTACTTC. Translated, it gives CASSWREAYEQYF.

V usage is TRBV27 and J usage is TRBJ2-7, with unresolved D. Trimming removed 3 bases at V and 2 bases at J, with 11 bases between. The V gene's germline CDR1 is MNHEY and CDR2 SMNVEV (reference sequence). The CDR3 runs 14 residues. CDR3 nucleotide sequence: TGTGCCAGCAGTTTCCAAGCGTCGACCTACGAGCAGTACTTC. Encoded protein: CASSFQASTYEQYF.

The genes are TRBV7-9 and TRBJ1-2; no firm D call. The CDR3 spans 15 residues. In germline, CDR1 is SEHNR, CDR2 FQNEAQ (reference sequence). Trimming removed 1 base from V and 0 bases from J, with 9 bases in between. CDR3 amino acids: CASSLGRASNYGYTF. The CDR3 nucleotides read TGTGCCAGCAGCTTAGGAAGGGCGTCTAACTATGGCTACACCTTC.

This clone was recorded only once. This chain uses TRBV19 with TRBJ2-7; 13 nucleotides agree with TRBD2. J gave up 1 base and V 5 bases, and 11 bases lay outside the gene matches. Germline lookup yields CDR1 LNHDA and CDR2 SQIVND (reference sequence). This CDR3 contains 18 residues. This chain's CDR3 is CASSPRTSGSSMSYEQYF. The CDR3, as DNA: TGTGCCAGTAGTCCTCGGACTAGCGGGAGCTCGATGTCCTACGAGCAGTACTTC. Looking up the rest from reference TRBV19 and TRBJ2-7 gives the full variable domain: DGGITQSPKYLFRKEGQNVTLSCEQNLNHDAMYWYRQDPGQGLRLIYYSQIVNDFQKGDIAEGYSVSREKKESFPLTVTSAQKNPTAFYLCASSPRTSGSSMSYEQYFGPGTRLTVT.

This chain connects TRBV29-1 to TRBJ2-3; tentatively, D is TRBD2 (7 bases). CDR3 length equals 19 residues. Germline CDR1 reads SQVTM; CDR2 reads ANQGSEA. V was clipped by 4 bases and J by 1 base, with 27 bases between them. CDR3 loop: CSVGDGGGRSFIRTDTQYF. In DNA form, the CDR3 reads TGCAGCGTTGGTGACGGGGGCGGGAGATCGTTTATTCGCACAGATACGCAGTATTTT.

The CDR3 DNA follows: TGTGCCAGCAGCGGCGGACAGGGATTGAACACTGAAGCTTTCTTT. This codes for CASSGGQGLNTEAFF. The V gene is TRBV7-9, the J gene TRBJ1-1; 8 bases match TRBD1. The V gene end was trimmed by 5 bases and the J gene end by 0 bases; junction bases not matched to a gene: 5. The CDR3 runs 15 residues. CDR1 and CDR2 (germline): SEHNR, FQNEAQ (reference sequence).

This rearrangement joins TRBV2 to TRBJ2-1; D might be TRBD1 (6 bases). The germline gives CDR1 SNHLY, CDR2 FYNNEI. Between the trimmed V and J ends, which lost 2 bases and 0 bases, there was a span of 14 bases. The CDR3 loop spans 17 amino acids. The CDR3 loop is CASSEWGKGGSYNEQFF. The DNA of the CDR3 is TGTGCCAGCAGTGAATGGGGAAAAGGGGGCTCCTACAATGAGCAGTTCTTC.

This chain's CDR3 is CASRSGHYNEQFF. As DNA, the CDR3 is TGTGCCAGCCGTAGCGGTCATTACAATGAGCAGTTCTTC. The genes are TRBV27 and TRBJ2-1, with D perhaps TRBD2 (6 bases). The CDR3 spans 13 residues. Trimming removed 8 bases at V and 4 bases at J, with 12 bases between. From germline, CDR1 is MNHEY and CDR2 SMNVEV (reference sequence).

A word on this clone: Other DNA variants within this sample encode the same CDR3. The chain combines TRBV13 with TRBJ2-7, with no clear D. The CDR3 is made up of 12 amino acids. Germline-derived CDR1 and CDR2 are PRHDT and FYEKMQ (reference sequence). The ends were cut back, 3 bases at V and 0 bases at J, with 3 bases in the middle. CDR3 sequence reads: CASSLASYEQYF. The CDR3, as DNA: TGTGCCAGCAGCTTGGCCTCCTACGAGCAGTACTTC. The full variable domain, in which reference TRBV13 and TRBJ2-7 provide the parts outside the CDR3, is AAGVIQSPRHLIKEKRETATLKCYPIPRHDTVYWYQQGPGQDPQFLISFYEKMQSDKGSIPDRFSAQQFSDYHSELNMSSLELGDSALYFCASSLASYEQYFGPGTRLTVT.

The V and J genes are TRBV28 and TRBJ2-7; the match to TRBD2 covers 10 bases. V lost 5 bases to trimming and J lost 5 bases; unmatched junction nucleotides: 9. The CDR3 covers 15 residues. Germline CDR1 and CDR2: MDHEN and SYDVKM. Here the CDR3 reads CASSLEREGFDEQYF. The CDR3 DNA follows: TGTGCCAGCAGTCTTGAGCGGGAGGGCTTCGACGAGCAGTACTTC.

The CDR3 coding sequence is TGTGCCAGCAGTTTATCGTGGACAGGTCTAAACACCATATATTTT. This gives the protein CASSLSWTGLNTIYF. The gene calls are TRBV27 and TRBJ1-3; 7 bases match TRBD1. Germline V gene sequence: CDR1 MNHEY, CDR2 SMNVEV (reference sequence). V shed 0 bases, J shed 6 bases, and the junction held 5 bases outside the gene matches. This CDR3 spans 15 amino acids.

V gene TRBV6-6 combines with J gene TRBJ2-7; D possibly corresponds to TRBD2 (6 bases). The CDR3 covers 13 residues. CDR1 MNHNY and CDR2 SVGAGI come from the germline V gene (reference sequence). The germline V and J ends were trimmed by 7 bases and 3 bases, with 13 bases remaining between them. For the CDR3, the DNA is TGTGCCAGCACGGCGGGGATGGACTACGAGCAGTACTTC. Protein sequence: CASTAGMDYEQYF.